Listed below are T cell receptor beta chains from one sample, sequenced in a study of regulatory T cells in long-lasting Graves disease. Each CDR3 protein is one row after TCRdb ran MiXCR on the multiplex PCR reads. This sample has about 210,000 distinct CDR3 sequences, with roughly 19% found just once. The sample was also linked to a second study, of T cells in Graves' hyperthyroidism and ophthalmopathy.

The sequencing here drew on peripheral blood mononuclear cells (PBMCs), taken at new diagnosis, from a patient treated with antithyroid drugs. The origin of the receptors is a woman aged 25 to 45 with Graves disease. Both conserved end residues are trimmed from each CDR3.

V,J,CDR3
TRBV20-1,TRBJ1-5,SARDRARNPGTPGGNQPQH
TRBV12-3/TRBV12-4,TRBJ1-5,ASSSSGERNQPQH
TRBV28,TRBJ1-6,ASREGYYNSPLH
TRBV4-2,TRBJ2-7,ASSLPERPYEQY
TRBV12-3/TRBV12-4,TRBJ2-1,ASSPRGDDEQF
TRBV19,TRBJ1-5,ASNPTQGAPGNQPQH
TRBV25-1,TRBJ1-1,VSSGLLNRDTEAF
TRBV6-2/TRBV6-3,TRBJ2-3,ASSYIATGVLATTTDTQY
TRBV7-3,TRBJ2-6,ASSLVGSGSGANVLT
TRBV19,TRBJ1-1,ASADRGGRNTEAF
TRBV11-2,TRBJ2-5,ASSLMGVAGGTQETQY
TRBV18,TRBJ2-7,ASSPQGTRDEQY
TRBV28,TRBJ1-1,ASSLGANEAF
TRBV30,TRBJ1-1,AWWGNTEAF
TRBV18,TRBJ1-1,ASSPRQGENTEAF
TRBV11-2,TRBJ2-1,ASSLQGVGPGADEQF
TRBV4-1,TRBJ2-7,ASSQTTSGLYEQY
TRBV2,TRBJ2-2,ASSELLEPGELF
TRBV9,TRBJ1-1,ASSVAPSGTEAF
TRBV12-3/TRBV12-4,TRBJ2-2,ASSLRTSNRELF
TRBV12-5,TRBJ1-5,ASGLDSGPQH
TRBV12-3/TRBV12-4,TRBJ1-2,ASSLGDRGGDYGYT
TRBV11-2,TRBJ1-1,ASSTRQGAVEAF
TRBV18,TRBJ1-3,ASSPGRWGFGNTIY
TRBV12-3/TRBV12-4,TRBJ2-3,ASSLALLAGGSTDTQY
TRBV20-1,TRBJ2-7,SAFESSYEQY
TRBV13,TRBJ2-1,ASSLDLFRGNEQF
TRBV7-9,TRBJ2-7,ASSRAGQGAYEQY
TRBV30,TRBJ2-2,AWTHEREKYTGELF
TRBV6-1,TRBJ1-6,ASRGTFPNSPLH
TRBV11-3,TRBJ2-1,ASSLGVNEQF
TRBV6-1,TRBJ1-1,ASRRQGNTEAF
TRBV6-1,TRBJ1-3,ASKEESGNTIY
TRBV20-1,TRBJ2-1,SARAAGGMSSYNEQF
TRBV5-6,TRBJ2-3,ASSFPLVSDTQY
TRBV2,TRBJ2-1,ASNGRVGPNEQF